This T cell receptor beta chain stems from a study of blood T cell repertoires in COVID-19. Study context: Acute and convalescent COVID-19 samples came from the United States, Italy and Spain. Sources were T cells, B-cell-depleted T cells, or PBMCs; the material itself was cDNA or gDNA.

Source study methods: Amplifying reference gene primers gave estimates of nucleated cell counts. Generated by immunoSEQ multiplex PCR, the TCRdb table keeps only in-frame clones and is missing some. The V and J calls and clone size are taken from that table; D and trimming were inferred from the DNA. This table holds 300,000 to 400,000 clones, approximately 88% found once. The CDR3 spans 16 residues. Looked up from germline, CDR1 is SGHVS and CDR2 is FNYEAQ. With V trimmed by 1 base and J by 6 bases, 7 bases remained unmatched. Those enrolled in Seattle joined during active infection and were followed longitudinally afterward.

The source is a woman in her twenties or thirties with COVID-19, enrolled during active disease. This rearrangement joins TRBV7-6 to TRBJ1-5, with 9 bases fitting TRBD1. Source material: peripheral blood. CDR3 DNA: TGTGCCAGCAGCTTAGGGGACAGGGAATCTGGTCAGCCCCAGCATTTT. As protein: CASSLGDRESGQPQHF.